This T cell receptor beta chain is from a study of T cells expressing NK-cell markers. At the level of the study: Beta-chain profiling covered CD3+CD56+NKG2C+, CD3+CD56+NKG2C- and CD3+CD56-NKG2C+ sorted subsets. The sequencing cohort of eight donors included seven HCMV-seropositive individuals and one seronegative individual.

The study, taken as a whole, reports: Once again these clonotypes came out on top in the CD3+CD56-NKG2C+ fraction of several donors. HCMV specificity was not established for the expanded NKG2C+ T cell clones.

As to this clonotype: The antigen remains unidentified.

TCRdb reprocessed the 5' RACE reads, keeping one entry per CDR3 protein, no DNA. Recorded here are 440,000 or so distinct CDR3 sequences; the top ten clones represent approximately 7%. The CDR3 covers 14 residues. CDR1 and CDR2 (germline): DFQATT, SNEGSKA (reference sequence). The sequencing input was blood T cells: a sorted CD56 or NKG2C T cell subset, CD4+ or CD8+ T cells, or bulk PBMC T cells (not recorded which). The gene calls are TRBV20-1 and TRBJ2-2. This clonotype was sampled from a woman aged 18-69 years in good health. The CDR3 loop is CSALRVDPAGELFF.